This T cell receptor (delta chain) was obtained from a study of Vδ1+ human thymocytes (dated 2018 in TCRdb). About the study as a whole: The study characterised mRNA-level TRG and TRD CDR3 repertoires of highly purified Vdelta1+ thymocytes from young children as a data resource. The multiplex-based CDR3 amplicon strategy had previously been validated against 5'RACE-based CDR3 amplicon generation methods. What the authors observed across the whole study: The authors advised highly purified populations and single-cell validation, since unexpected Vdelta2 sequences could cause misinterpretation of bulk repertoire data. Because no clustering by age or sex was seen, donors were not stratified by age or sex in the analyses. Many TRG clonotypes were found to be shared between donors (up to roughly 7x10^3), whereas TRD repertoires were found to be essentially private (max 116 shared). In contrast to oligoclonal peripheral blood repertoires, thymic TRG and TRD repertoires appeared to be highly polyclonal with Gaussian CDR3 length distributions. Despite high sort purity, about 20% of thymic TRD sequences were Vdelta2 (and few Vdelta3), unlike peripheral blood Vdelta1+ controls.

On this clone: Which antigen it targets is not known. No much larger clone is present one base from it, and per-base qualities are unavailable.

Trimming costs V 0 bases and J 0 bases, and their ends lie 20 bases apart. From its cysteine to its phenylalanine, the CDR3 spans 19 amino acids. Of the read, only the CDR3 DNA is kept; its 57 bases are in frame from base 1. The germline V gene encodes CDR1 TSWWSYY and CDR2 QGS. RNA extraction was performed with the RNeasy mini kit, and reverse transcription was done with Superscript III. Multiplex PCR was used to generate CDR3 amplicons, with pooled V-gene forward primers and a constant-region reverse primer carrying Illumina adaptor overhangs. After gel purification, amplicons were indexed with Nextera index primers over approximately 8 extra PCR cycles and were then purified with AMPure XP beads. Sequencing of libraries was performed on an Illumina MiSeq using paired-end 250 bp reads, dual indexing and a roughly 19% PhiX spike-in. Regarding the original processing steps: Read quality was checked with FastQC, and TRG read pairs were merged using ea-utils fastq-join. IMGT/HighV-QUEST was used to annotate sequences, retaining only productive sequences with an unambiguous V-gene assignment, and each clonotype was defined by an identical CDR3 sequence. Downstream analysis used VDJtools 1.1.1, tcR 2.2.3, Treemap and vegan Shannon diversity in R 3.4.4. TCRdb called clones from the public reads with CATT, and repeated DNA sequences were later combined into one row. For this entry, the V and J calls and clone size follow TCRdb and not the study's own pipeline. For this sample there are about 55,000 delta-chain clones; more than 15% appear just once. The ten largest clones take up about 0.5% of the sample.

Thymic samples were depleted of alphabeta T cells, then CD3+ TCRVdelta1+ TCRVdelta2- thymocytes were FACS-sorted. Sorted Vdelta1+ thymocyte purity ranged from roughly 98% to 99.6%. The thymic specimens were obtained from fewer than 10 paediatric patients, aged about 5 days to 15 months, who were having corrective cardiac surgery. Thymic tissue was dispersed, and mononuclear cells were isolated on a Histopaque-1077 density gradient. For staining, the antibodies used were anti-TCRVdelta1 clone TS8.2, anti-TCRVdelta2 clone B6, anti-CD3 clone HIT3a and anti-TCRalphabeta clone IP26. This receptor was obtained from a boy under three years old who had congenital heart surgery. The chain is encoded by TRDV1 joined to TRDJ1; the D segment cannot be called with confidence. Material for sequencing was Vdelta1+ gamma-delta thymocytes from the thymus. The cell subset or site label of this sample denotes: FACS-sorted CD3+ TCRalphabeta- TCRVdelta1+ TCRVdelta2- thymocytes. CDR3 region: CALGELEILLTEYTDKLIF. The sequence in DNA is TGTGCTCTTGGGGAACTCGAGATTCTTCTGACTGAATACACCGATAAACTCATCTTT.